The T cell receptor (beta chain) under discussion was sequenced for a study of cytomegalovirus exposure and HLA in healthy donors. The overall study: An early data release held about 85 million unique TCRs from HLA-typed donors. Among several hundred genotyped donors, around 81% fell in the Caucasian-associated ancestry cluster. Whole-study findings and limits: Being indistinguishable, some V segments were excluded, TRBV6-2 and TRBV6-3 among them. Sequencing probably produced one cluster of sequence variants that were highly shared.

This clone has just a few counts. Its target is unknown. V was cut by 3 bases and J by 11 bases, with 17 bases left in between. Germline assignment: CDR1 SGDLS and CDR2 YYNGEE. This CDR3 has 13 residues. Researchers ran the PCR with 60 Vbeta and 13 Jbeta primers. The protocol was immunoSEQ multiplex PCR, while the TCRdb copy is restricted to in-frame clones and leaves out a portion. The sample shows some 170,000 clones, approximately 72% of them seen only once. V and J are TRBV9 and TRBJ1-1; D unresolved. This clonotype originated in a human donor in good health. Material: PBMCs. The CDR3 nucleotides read TGTGCCAGCAGCGCGCAGCCCCCCCTGAGGGCTTTCTTT. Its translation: CASSAQPPLRAFF.